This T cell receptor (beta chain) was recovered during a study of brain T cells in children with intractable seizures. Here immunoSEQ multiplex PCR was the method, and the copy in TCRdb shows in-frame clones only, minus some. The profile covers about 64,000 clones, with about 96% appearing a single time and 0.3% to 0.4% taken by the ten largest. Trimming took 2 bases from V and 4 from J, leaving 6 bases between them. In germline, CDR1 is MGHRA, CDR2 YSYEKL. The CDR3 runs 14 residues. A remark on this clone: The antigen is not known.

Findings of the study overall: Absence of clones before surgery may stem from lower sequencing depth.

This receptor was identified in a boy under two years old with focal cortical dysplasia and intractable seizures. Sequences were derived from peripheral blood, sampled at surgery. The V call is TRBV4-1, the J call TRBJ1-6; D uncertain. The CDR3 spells CASSQSRYNSPLHF. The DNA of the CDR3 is TGCGCCAGCAGCCAAAGCCGGTATAATTCACCCCTCCACTTT.